This entry lists 29 T cell receptor beta chains sequenced from one sample in a study of early T cells in non-severe SARS-CoV-2 infection. TCRdb processed the 5' RACE reads anew with MiXCR; each CDR3 protein has one entry. The sample yields 20,000 to 25,000 distinct CDR3 sequences, 4.5% seen once. The sample taken for sequencing was whole blood. The receptors originated from an adult who was a healthcare worker with PCR-confirmed SARS-CoV-2 infection or an uninfected control (not recorded which).

This clonotype appeared many times. The V gene is TRBV7-2, the J gene TRBJ2-3; TRBD2 aligns across 7 bases. The CDR3 runs 14 residues. J gave up 2 bases and V 4 bases, and 3 bases lay outside the gene matches. From germline, CDR1 is SGHTA and CDR2 FQGNSA. CDR3 DNA sequence: TGTGCCAGCAGCTACGGGAGGTACACAGATACGCAGTATTTT. Translation gives CASSYGRYTDTQYF.

This clonotype was observed many times. The V gene is TRBV6-2 or TRBV6-3, the J gene TRBJ2-1, with D perhaps matching TRBD1 (6 bases). V lost 7 bases and J lost 3, with 13 bases in between. From germline, CDR1 is MNHEY and CDR2 SVGEGT. The CDR3 has 14 amino acids. The CDR3 loop is CASTDRFYYNEQFF. The CDR3 nucleotides read TGTGCCAGCACCGACAGGTTTTACTACAATGAGCAGTTCTTC.

This clonotype was counted at least ten times. V gene TRBV28 combines with J gene TRBJ2-7; the D gene could be TRBD1 or TRBD2 (5 bases each). The V and J ends lost 2 bases and 7 bases respectively, with 6 bases between them. The CDR3 covers 11 residues. CDR1 and CDR2 from the germline V gene are MDHEN and SYDVKM. CDR3 sequence reads: CASSLGGEQYF. The CDR3 DNA follows: TGTGCCAGCAGTTTAGGGGGAGAGCAGTACTTC.

This clonotype was found a few times. The chain employs TRBV12-3 or TRBV12-4 and TRBJ1-4, with D tentatively TRBD1 (5 bases). Trimming cost V 6 bases and J 8 bases, with 10 bases left between them. The length of the CDR3 is 12 residues. CDR3 sequence reads: CASSKKGEKLFF. In DNA, the CDR3 is TGTGCCAGCAGCAAAAAGGGGGAAAAACTGTTTTTT.

This clonotype was detected ten times or more. The rearrangement uses TRBV21-1 and TRBJ2-1; the table gives TRBD2 as D, unverified against the DNA. TRBV21-1 is recorded as a pseudogene. This CDR3 has 18 amino acids. The CDR3 DNA reads TGTGCCAGCAGCCGACGACTAGCGGGGAAATTCTCCTACAATGAGCAGTTCTTC. It is translated as CASSRRLAGKFSYNEQFF.

This clonotype was counted at least ten times. The chain has TRBV5-1 and TRBJ2-3; 9 bases are a match to TRBD2. Germline V gene lookup returns CDR1 SGHRS and CDR2 YFSETQ. This CDR3 is 16 amino acids long. V lost 0 bases, J lost 1 base, and 3 bases stayed unmatched. The CDR3 here is CASSLGLAARTDTQYF. The CDR3 DNA sequence: TGCGCCAGCAGCTTGGGACTAGCGGCACGCACAGATACGCAGTATTTT.

The table lists this clonotype with many counts. This chain uses TRBV12-3 or TRBV12-4 with TRBJ2-3; D might be TRBD1 or TRBD2, each matching 5 bases. V was shortened by 7 bases and J by 5 bases, with 19 bases between the two germline ends. This CDR3 has 15 amino acids. DNA of the CDR3: TGTGCCAGCACCTTATGGGGGAACACGGAAGATACGCAGTATTTT. It is translated as CASTLWGNTEDTQYF.

This clonotype showed up just a few times. The gene calls are TRBV5-4 and TRBJ1-4; D perhaps matches TRBD1 (6 bases). Germline V gene lookup returns CDR1 SGHNT and CDR2 YYREEE (reference sequence). V was pared by 4 bases and J by 6 bases, with 16 bases between. This CDR3 is built from 15 residues. DNA for the CDR3: TGTGCCAGCAGCGAGGACAGTCAGGGGTATGAAAAACTGTTTTTT. This codes for CASSEDSQGYEKLFF.

The table lists this clonotype with many counts. The genes are TRBV6-6 and TRBJ2-7; TRBD1 matches 8 bases. This CDR3 contains 17 residues. Per germline, CDR1 MNHNY and CDR2 SVGAGI (reference sequence). After removal of 4 bases from V and 3 bases from J, the junction contained 14 bases not matched to a gene. The DNA for the CDR3 is TGTGCCAGCAGTTTCCCACTGACTTCTGGACAGGGCTACGAGCAGTACTTC. Protein sequence: CASSFPLTSGQGYEQYF.

This clonotype was counted at least ten times. The chain is built from TRBV29-1 and TRBJ1-6, with 8 positions matching TRBD1. With 6 bases clipped from V and 10 bases from J, the junction kept 11 bases outside the gene matches. CDR1 and CDR2 from the germline V gene are SQVTM and ANQGSEA. The CDR3 runs to 14 residues. This chain's CDR3 is CSVEQGETNSPLHF. DNA of the CDR3: TGCAGCGTCGAACAGGGGGAAACCAACTCACCCCTCCACTTT.

This clonotype was counted at least ten times. The rearrangement joins TRBV18 to TRBJ1-5; D unresolved. The germline V and J ends were trimmed by 5 bases and 5 bases, with 16 bases remaining between them. The germline gives CDR1 KGHSH, CDR2 LQKENI. This CDR3 has 15 amino acids. The CDR3 bases are TGTGCCAGCTCATTGGACTTTGGACGCGATCAGCCCCAGCATTTT. As protein: CASSLDFGRDQPQHF.

This clonotype was seen more than once but under ten times. V is TRBV20-1 and J is TRBJ2-5; 7 bases fit TRBD2. V shed 3 bases and J 5 bases; nucleotides not matched to a gene: 12. Germline lookup yields CDR1 DFQATT and CDR2 SNEGSKA (reference sequence). The CDR3 sequence is 15 residues long. As DNA, the CDR3 is TGCAGTGCTAGCCCCTTGGGGGGGACTTGGGAGACCCAGTACTTC. Its translation is CSASPLGGTWETQYF.

This clonotype was picked up many times. V usage is TRBV6-5 and J usage is TRBJ2-5, with a possible D match to TRBD1 (6 bases). The CDR3 extends over 11 amino acids. V lost 2 bases, J lost 10 bases, and 8 bases lay in between. Germline V gives CDR1 MNHEY, CDR2 SVGAGI. CDR3 residues: CASSYGQNQYF. CDR3 DNA sequence: TGTGCCAGCAGTTACGGACAGAACCAGTACTTC.

This clonotype has a count of ten or more. The chain combines TRBV5-1 with TRBJ1-6, with 7 bases lining up with TRBD1. This CDR3 comprises 15 residues. V lost 4 bases and J lost 7; bases outside the gene matches: 8. Germline assignment: CDR1 SGHRS and CDR2 YFSETQ. The CDR3 nucleotides are TGCGCCAGCAGCCCGGACGGGACAGCAAATTCACCCCTCCACTTT. This sequence encodes CASSPDGTANSPLHF.

This clonotype was seen many times. V gene TRBV28 combines with J gene TRBJ2-2; 13 bases align to TRBD2. This CDR3 comprises 17 residues. The V and J ends lost 5 bases and 4 bases, in that order; junction bases with no gene match: 7. From germline, CDR1 is MDHEN and CDR2 SYDVKM. The CDR3 here is CASSPIRLAGGTGELFF. The DNA of the CDR3 is TGTGCCAGCAGTCCAATACGACTAGCGGGGGGCACCGGGGAGCTGTTTTTT.

This clonotype showed up many times. V gene TRBV10-1 combines with J gene TRBJ2-7; D might be TRBD1 (5 bases). V dropped 5 bases and J dropped 0 bases, with 8 bases sitting between them. The CDR3 totals 13 residues. Germline V gene data show CDR1 as WNHNN and CDR2 as SYGVQD (reference sequence). The CDR3 bases are TGCGCCAGCAGTCTGGACATCTCCTACGAGCAGTACTTC. Its translation: CASSLDISYEQYF.

The chain joins TRBV12-3 or TRBV12-4 to TRBJ1-4; a weak D match, TRBD1 (6 bases). The V and J ends lost 6 bases and 11 bases respectively, with 13 bases between them. The CDR3 totals 12 residues. The CDR3 coding sequence is TGTGCCAGCAGCAAAAAGGGGGATAAACTGTTTTTT. Translation: CASSKKGDKLFF.

This clonotype was observed a single time. It is likely a read error, because the conserved phenylalanine at the end of the CDR3 is missing. This chain uses TRBV28 with TRBJ1-4, with a possible D match to TRBD1 (6 bases). Trimming removed 4 bases at V and 7 bases at J, with 13 bases between. Germline V gene data show CDR1 as MDHEN and CDR2 as SYDVKM. The CDR3 spans 14 residues. CDR3 DNA sequence: TGTGCCAGCAGTTCCGGGGGCGCCCGTGAAAAACTGTTTATT. Translating it yields CASSSGGAREKLFI.

This chain links TRBV15 with TRBJ2-1; D is possibly TRBD2 (6 bases). The V and J ends lost 5 bases and 4 bases respectively, with 9 bases between them. Germline V gene sequence: CDR1 LNHNV, CDR2 YYDKDF (reference sequence). The CDR3 has 13 amino acids. CDR3 DNA sequence: TGTGCCACCAGCCGGGACTGGTACAATGAGCAGTTCTTC. Its protein product is CATSRDWYNEQFF. Together with reference TRBV15 and TRBJ2-1, the CDR3 gives the full variable domain: DAMVIQNPRYQVTQFGKPVTLSCSQTLNHNVMYWYQQKSSQAPKLLFHYYDKDFNNEADTPDNFQSRRPNTSFCFLDIRSPGLGDTAMYLCATSRDWYNEQFFGPGTRLTVL.

By frequency in the sample, this clonotype is medium-sized. This rearrangement joins TRBV29-1 to TRBJ2-5, with TRBD2 matching 9 bases. Germline V gene lookup returns CDR1 SQVTM and CDR2 ANQGSEA. This CDR3 is 16 amino acids long. J gave up 0 bases and V 7 bases, and 12 bases lay outside the gene matches. CDR3 protein: CSAVAGAALYQETQYF. Here the CDR3 DNA reads TGCAGCGCTGTAGCGGGGGCGGCCTTGTACCAAGAGACCCAGTACTTC.

Regarding this clonotype: A read error is possible here, since a much larger clone lies one base away. The V and J genes are TRBV29-1 and TRBJ2-3, with D hard to call. CDR1 and CDR2 from the germline V gene are SQVTM and ANQGSEA. The CDR3 covers 12 residues. DNA of the CDR3: TGCAACGTTGTCCCTAGCACAGATACGCAGTATTTT. As protein: CNVVPSTDTQYF.

There are many counts of this clonotype. The chain recombines TRBV6-5 with TRBJ2-3, with D perhaps TRBD2 (5 bases). The V gene's germline CDR1 is MNHEY and CDR2 SVGAGI. V lost 10 bases and J lost 4, with 15 bases in between. The CDR3 consists of 13 residues. The CDR3 reads CATLSPGSDTQYF. CDR3 nucleotide sequence: TGTGCCACCCTATCGCCGGGGTCAGATACGCAGTATTTT.

This clonotype was observed at least ten times. This sequence joins TRBV24-1 and TRBJ2-3; weak D call: TRBD2 (6 bases). Deletions cut 4 bases from V and 4 bases from J, with 11 bases between. Germline V CDR1 and CDR2: KGHDR, SFDVKD. The CDR3 contains 14 residues. The CDR3 DNA is TGTGCCACCAGTGACTGGGACTCGGCAGATACGCAGTATTTT. It specifies CATSDWDSADTQYF.

The chain recombines TRBV28 with TRBJ2-3, with 7 bases identical to TRBD2. The germline V gene has CDR1 MDHEN and CDR2 SYDVKM. The CDR3 is 16 amino acids. J lost 4 bases, V lost 0 bases, and 7 bases had no gene match. For the CDR3, the DNA is TGTGCCAGCAGTTTATGGAAAGGGGAGGGCCCAGATACGCAGTATTTT. Protein sequence: CASSLWKGEGPDTQYF.

About this clonotype itself: A much larger clone is a single base away; this may be a read error. This chain joins TRBV2 and TRBJ2-3; the D gene is possibly TRBD2 (5 bases). CDR1 and CDR2 (germline): SNHLY, FYNNEI. The CDR3 is 14 residues long. CDR3 DNA sequence: TGTGTCAGCACGGCCGGGCTAGCAGGAGATACGCAGTATTTT. It is translated as CVSTAGLAGDTQYF.

In its sample, this clonotype was seen a few times. The rearrangement uses TRBV4-2 and TRBJ2-3; D ambiguous. V lost 4 bases and J 4 bases, leaving 9 bases between the germline ends. This CDR3 spans 13 amino acids. CDR1 and CDR2 from the germline V gene are LGHNA and YNFKEQ. This CDR3 reads CASSPQGADTQYF. CDR3 in DNA: TGTGCCAGCAGCCCGCAAGGAGCAGATACGCAGTATTTT.

DNA of the CDR3: TGTGCCAGCAGCCATCGGACCGATTACAATGAGCAGTTCTTC. Its translation: CASSHRTDYNEQFF. V usage is TRBV4-2 and J usage is TRBJ2-1, with D unresolved. Trimming took 3 bases from V and 4 from J, leaving 10 bases between them. Germline V CDR1 and CDR2: LGHNA, YNFKEQ. The CDR3 is 14 residues long.

This clonotype ranks as medium-sized. The rearrangement links TRBV20-1 to TRBJ2-5, with D perhaps TRBD2 (5 bases). V lost 3 bases and J 9 bases, leaving 20 bases between the germline ends. The germline gives CDR1 DFQATT, CDR2 SNEGSKA (reference sequence). This CDR3 contains 14 residues. The CDR3 nucleotides read TGCAGTGCTAGCACACCATTGAAGGGAGTGGCCCAGTACTTC. It yields the protein CSASTPLKGVAQYF.

This chain uses TRBV28 with TRBJ2-3, with a tentative D call TRBD2 (5 bases). Deletions cut 5 bases from V and 14 bases from J, with 20 bases between. Per germline, CDR1 MDHEN and CDR2 SYDVKM. The CDR3 totals 13 residues. Here the CDR3 DNA reads TGTGCCAGCAGTACACAGCGATTCCGAGGGCCGTATTTT. It encodes CASSTQRFRGPYF.